This TCR beta chain is from a study of CD8 T cells in ankylosing spondylitis. Study outcomes and limitations: Reported data indicate significant enrichment of disease-linked clones within matched ankylosing spondylitis synovial fluid. A subset of motif variants has previously been described in the synovial fluid and blood of reactive arthritis. Seemingly distinctive of ankylosing spondylitis blood was a TCR beta motif formed by eight highly homologous variants.

This CDR3 region has 15 residues. V lost 1 base to trimming and J lost 7 bases; unmatched junction nucleotides: 5. Looked up from germline, CDR1 is SGHRS and CDR2 is YFSETQ. About this clonotype itself: Its antigen is not identified.

For TCR beta, libraries came from quantitative 5'-RACE with molecular barcodes. TCRdb re-called the 5' RACE reads with MiXCR, one entry per CDR3 protein. The data show a few hundred thousand distinct CDR3 sequences, 15% to 20% seen once. Sequences were obtained from blood, either unsorted or a sorted T cell fraction (not recorded which). The sequence came from a male donor with ankylosing spondylitis. This chain joins TRBV5-1 and TRBJ2-1; 10 bases map to TRBD2. The CDR3 protein is CASSLTSGVGNEQFF. CDR3 sequence (DNA): TGCGCCAGCAGCTTGACTAGCGGGGTTGGGAATGAGCAGTTCTTC.